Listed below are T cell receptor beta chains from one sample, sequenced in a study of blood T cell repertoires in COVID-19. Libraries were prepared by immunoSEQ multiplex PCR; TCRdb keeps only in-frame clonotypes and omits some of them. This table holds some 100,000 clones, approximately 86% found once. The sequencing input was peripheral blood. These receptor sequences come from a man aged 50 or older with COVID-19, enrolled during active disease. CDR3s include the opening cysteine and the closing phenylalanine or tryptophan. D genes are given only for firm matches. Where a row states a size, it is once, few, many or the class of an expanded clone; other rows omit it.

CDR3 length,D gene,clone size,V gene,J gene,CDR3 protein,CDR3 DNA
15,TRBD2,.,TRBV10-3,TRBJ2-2,CAISEERGGTGELFF,TGTGCCATCAGTGAAGAGCGGGGAGGTACCGGGGAGCTGTTTTTT
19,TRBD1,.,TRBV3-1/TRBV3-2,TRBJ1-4,CASSQLDRGQSATNEKLFF,TGTGCCAGCAGCCAATTGGACAGGGGGCAGAGCGCAACTAATGAAAAACTGTTTTTT
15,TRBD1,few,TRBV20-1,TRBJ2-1,CSAGAGQGVYNEQFF,TGCAGTGCTGGTGCGGGACAGGGGGTTTACAATGAGCAGTTCTTC
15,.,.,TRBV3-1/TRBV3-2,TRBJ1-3,CASSAGDYSGNTIYF,TGTGCCAGCAGTGCAGGGGATTACTCTGGAAACACCATATATTTT
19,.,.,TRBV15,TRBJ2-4,CATSRGRGIRGYGKNIQYF,TGTGCCACCAGCAGAGGGCGGGGGATCAGGGGATATGGCAAAAACATTCAGTACTTC
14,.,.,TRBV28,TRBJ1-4,CAVAQGATNEKLFF,TGTGCCGTCGCACAGGGAGCAACTAATGAAAAACTGTTTTTT
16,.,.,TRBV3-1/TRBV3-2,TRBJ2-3,CASSQYILSGMNTQYF,TGTGCCAGCAGCCAATATATTCTTTCGGGGATGAATACGCAGTATTTT
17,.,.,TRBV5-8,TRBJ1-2,CASSLMDGRDINYGYTF,TGTGCCAGCAGCTTGATGGACGGCCGGGATATTAACTATGGCTACACCTTC
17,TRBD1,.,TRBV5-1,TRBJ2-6,CASSRDRFTSGANVLTF,TGCGCCAGCAGCCGGGACAGGTTTACCTCTGGGGCCAACGTCCTGACTTTC
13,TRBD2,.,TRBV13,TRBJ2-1,CASSLGMGLEQFF,TGTGCCAGCAGCTTAGGCATGGGACTAGAGCAGTTCTTC
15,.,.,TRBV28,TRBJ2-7,CASSLSTPRAYEQYF,TGTGCCAGCAGCCTTTCGACTCCCAGGGCCTACGAGCAGTACTTC
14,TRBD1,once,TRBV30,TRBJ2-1,CAWGDSWAGNEQFF,TGTGCCTGGGGGGACAGTTGGGCAGGCAATGAGCAGTTCTTC
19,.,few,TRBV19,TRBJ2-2,CASSVHGSTGSPNTGELFF,TGTGCCAGTAGTGTACACGGATCGACAGGCAGCCCGAACACCGGGGAGCTGTTTTTT
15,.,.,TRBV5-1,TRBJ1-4,CASSLARATNEKLFF,TGCGCCAGCAGCTTGGCCAGGGCTACTAATGAAAAACTGTTTTTT
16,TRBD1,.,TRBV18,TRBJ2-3,CASSSRTGGGTDTQCF,TGTGCCAGCTCATCGCGGACAGGGGGCGGCACAGATACGCAGTGTTTT
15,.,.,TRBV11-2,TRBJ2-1,CASSSGLAEYNEQFF,TGTGCCAGCAGCTCGGGACTCGCCGAATACAATGAGCAGTTCTTC
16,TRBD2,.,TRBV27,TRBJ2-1,CASSSSPSGGYNEQFF,TGTGCCAGCAGTTCCTCTCCTAGCGGGGGTTACAATGAGCAGTTCTTC
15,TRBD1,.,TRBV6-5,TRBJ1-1,CASSGQGLANTEAFF,TGTGCCAGCAGCGGACAGGGTTTGGCGAACACTGAAGCTTTCTTT
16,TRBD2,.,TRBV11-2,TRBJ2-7,CASSLDLASGGYEQYF,TGTGCCAGCAGCTTAGATCTGGCTAGCGGGGGTTACGAGCAGTACTTC
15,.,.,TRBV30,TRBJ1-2,CAWSVGGLGNYGYTF,TGTGCCTGGAGTGTCGGAGGACTCGGGAACTATGGCTACACCTTC
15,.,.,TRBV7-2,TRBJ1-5,CASSLGGGAWQPQHF,TGTGCCAGCAGCCTAGGAGGGGGGGCTTGGCAGCCCCAGCATTTT
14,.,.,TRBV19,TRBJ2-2,CASSNSGGGGELFF,TGTGCCAGTAGTAATTCTGGGGGAGGCGGGGAGCTGTTTTTT
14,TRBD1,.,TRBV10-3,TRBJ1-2,CAISGGTANYGYTF,TGTGCCATCAGTGGGGGGACAGCTAACTATGGCTACACCTTC
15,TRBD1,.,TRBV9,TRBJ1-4,CASSVQTGNYEKLFF,TGTGCCAGCAGTGTCCAGACAGGGAATTATGAAAAACTGTTTTTT
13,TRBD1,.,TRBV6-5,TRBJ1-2,CASTLTGNYGYTF,TGTGCCAGCACCCTGACAGGGAACTATGGCTACACCTTC
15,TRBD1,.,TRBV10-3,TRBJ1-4,CAISRGTGGNEKLFF,TGTGCCATCAGTCGGGGGACAGGGGGTAATGAAAAACTGTTTTTT
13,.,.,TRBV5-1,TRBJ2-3,CASSERSTDTQYF,TGCGCCAGCAGTGAGCGAAGCACAGATACGCAGTATTTT
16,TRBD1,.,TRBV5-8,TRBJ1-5,CASSLTGGVGNQPQHF,TGTGCCAGCAGCTTGACAGGGGGGGTGGGCAATCAGCCCCAGCATTTT
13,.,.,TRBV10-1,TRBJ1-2,CASSESFNYGYTF,TGCGCCAGCAGTGAGAGCTTTAACTATGGCTACACCTTC
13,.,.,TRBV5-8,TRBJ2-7,CASSLTGFYEQYF,TGTGCCAGCAGCTTAACAGGGTTCTACGAGCAGTACTTC